These 24 T cell receptor beta chains were sequenced from one sample in a study of CD8+ T cells in alopecia areata. cDNA reverse transcribed from extracted RNA served as the sequencing template. Libraries were prepared by immunoSEQ multiplex PCR; TCRdb keeps only in-frame clonotypes and omits some of them. The sample contains 130,000 to 150,000 clones, 65% to 90% of which appear only once. Treatment: oral pan-JAK inhibitor, 5-10 mg twice daily. The source material was CD8+ T cells sorted from blood, sampled at week 4, from a patient treated with tofacitinib. The receptor source for this set is a human donor with alopecia areata.

The chain uses TRBV30 and TRBJ2-7, with 9 nucleotides matching TRBD1. J lost 1 base, V lost 5 bases, and 3 bases had no gene match. The CDR3 sequence is 13 residues long. The V gene's germline CDR1 is GTSNPN and CDR2 SVGIG (reference sequence). The CDR3 region has the DNA TGTGCCTGGGGGACAGGGACGTCCTACGAGCAGTACTTC. Amino acids: CAWGTGTSYEQYF.

This clone appeared once. The V call is TRBV15, the J call TRBJ2-1, with 8 positions matching TRBD1. Trimming took 4 bases from V and 4 from J; bases not matched to a gene: 6. The CDR3 totals 15 residues. In germline, CDR1 is LNHNV, CDR2 YYDKDF (reference sequence). The CDR3: CATSIGTGTYNEQFF. DNA for the CDR3: TGTGCCACCAGCATCGGGACAGGAACTTACAATGAGCAGTTCTTC. Full variable domain (outside the CDR3, taken from reference TRBV15 and TRBJ2-1): DAMVIQNPRYQVTQFGKPVTLSCSQTLNHNVMYWYQQKSSQAPKLLFHYYDKDFNNEADTPDNFQSRRPNTSFCFLDIRSPGLGDTAMYLCATSIGTGTYNEQFFGPGTRLTVL.

The CDR3 is CASSLVGSYEQYF. The CDR3 DNA sequence: TGTGCCAGCAGCTTAGTGGGCTCCTACGAGCAGTACTTC. This sequence joins TRBV13 and TRBJ2-7, with no clear D. In germline, CDR1 is PRHDT, CDR2 FYEKMQ (reference sequence). The V end was cut by 1 base, the J end by 0 bases, with 4 bases between. This CDR3 is 13 amino acids long.

The chain employs TRBV7-9 and TRBJ1-4, with 7 bases lining up with TRBD1. The J segment lost 3 bases and the V segment lost 4 bases, leaving 8 bases of the junction unmatched. This CDR3 has 16 amino acids. In germline, CDR1 is SEHNR, CDR2 FQNEAQ (reference sequence). In DNA form, the CDR3 reads TGTGCCAGCAGCTCGAACTCCGGGACAGCTAATGAAAAACTGTTTTTT. Residues: CASSSNSGTANEKLFF.

This chain uses TRBV6-5 with TRBJ2-1; D ambiguous. Trimming left V 7 bases short and J 9 bases short, with 10 bases between. Germline assignment: CDR1 MNHEY and CDR2 SVGAGI. This CDR3 spans 11 amino acids. CDR3 nucleotides: TGTGCCAGCACCTCTCGCGGTGAGCAGTTCTTC. Translation gives CASTSRGEQFF.

V is TRBV7-2 and J is TRBJ2-6; 10 bases line up with TRBD2. The V gene end was trimmed by 4 bases and the J gene end by 1 base; junction bases not matched to a gene: 7. The length of the CDR3 is 18 residues. Per germline, CDR1 SGHTA and CDR2 FQGNSA. The CDR3 nucleotides read TGTGCCAGCAGCTCCCCTAGCGGGGGCTGGTCTGGGGCCAACGTCCTGACTTTC. Protein: CASSSPSGGWSGANVLTF.

The V and J genes are TRBV6-5 and TRBJ2-7; TRBD1 might be the D (7 bases). The CDR3 has 14 amino acids. V was clipped by 6 bases and J by 0 bases, with 12 bases between them. Germline V gene lookup returns CDR1 MNHEY and CDR2 SVGAGI. CDR3 coding DNA: TGTGCCAGCAGGCCGCGGGACAGCTCCTACGAGCAGTACTTC. The encoded protein is CASRPRDSSYEQYF.

This chain joins TRBV4-1 and TRBJ2-5; possibly TRBD1 for D (5 bases). Trimming cost V 8 bases and J 5 bases, with 21 bases left between them. Looked up from germline, CDR1 is MGHRA and CDR2 is YSYEKL. The CDR3 spans 15 residues. The DNA for the CDR3 is TGCGCCAGCTCAGCATATCAGGGTGCCACCGAGACCCAGTACTTC. This gives the protein CASSAYQGATETQYF.

The chain is built from TRBV7-9 and TRBJ2-5, with TRBD2 matching 10 bases. J was trimmed by 4 bases and V by 6 bases; bases with no gene match: 2. The CDR3 is 13 residues long. Germline CDR1 reads SEHNR; CDR2 reads FQNEAQ (reference sequence). CDR3 sequence reads: CASRSGGGETQYF. CDR3 bases: TGTGCCAGCAGGAGCGGGGGGGGAGAGACCCAGTACTTC. Drawing the rest from reference TRBV7-9 and TRBJ2-5, the complete variable domain is DTGVSQNPRHKITKRGQNVTFRCDPISEHNRLYWYRQTLGQGPEFLTYFQNEAQLEKSRLLSDRFSAERPKGSFSTLEIQRTEQGDSAMYLCASRSGGGETQYFGPGTRLLVL.

The gene calls are TRBV7-8 and TRBJ2-4; 11 bases align to TRBD2. This CDR3 is built from 15 residues. V gave up 4 bases and J gave up 8 bases; unmatched junction bases: 7. CDR1 is SGHVS, CDR2 FQNEAQ, per germline. The CDR3 region has the DNA TGTGCCAGCAGCTCTAGCGGGGGGCCAAGGGACATTCAGTACTTC. This sequence encodes CASSSSGGPRDIQYF.

There are a few counts of this clone. The J gene is TRBJ2-7, the V gene TRBV4-2; TRBD2 might be the D (5 bases). This CDR3 spans 14 amino acids. Germline V gene data show CDR1 as LGHNA and CDR2 as YNFKEQ. V was clipped by 4 bases and J by 0 bases, with 10 bases between them. The CDR3 DNA is TGTGCCAGCAGCCCGACTAAGGGCTCCTACGAGCAGTACTTC. It yields the protein CASSPTKGSYEQYF.

The chain has TRBV6-5 and TRBJ2-1; possibly TRBD2 for D (5 bases). CDR1 is MNHEY and CDR2 is SVGAGI in the germline V gene. V lost 2 bases, J lost 9 bases, and 5 bases lay in between. The length of the CDR3 is 11 residues. CDR3: CASSYGSEQFF. CDR3 DNA sequence: TGTGCCAGCAGTTACGGGAGTGAGCAGTTCTTC.

This clone appeared a few times. This chain links TRBV27 with TRBJ2-3; TRBD1 might be the D (7 bases). V lost 5 bases to trimming and J lost 2 bases, with 17 bases between them. The CDR3 is made up of 16 amino acids. Germline V gives CDR1 MNHEY, CDR2 SMNVEV (reference sequence). CDR3 in DNA: TGTGCCAGCAGTCGGGAGTGGGACAGACCCACAGATACGCAGTATTTT. As protein: CASSREWDRPTDTQYF.

V gene TRBV7-8 combines with J gene TRBJ2-7; D remains unclear. V was pared by 4 bases and J by 0 bases, with 4 bases between. Germline CDR1 reads SGHVS; CDR2 reads FQNEAQ. This CDR3 has 12 amino acids. The CDR3 region is CASSYDSYEQYF. The CDR3 DNA reads as TGTGCCAGCAGCTACGACTCCTACGAGCAGTACTTC.

The chain carries TRBV29-1 and TRBJ2-3; D is possibly TRBD1 or TRBD2 (5 bases each). Deletions cut 5 bases from V and 4 bases from J, with 13 bases between. Germline CDR1 SQVTM, CDR2 ANQGSEA. The CDR3 runs to 13 residues. Here the CDR3 DNA reads TGCAGCGTTCCCGGGACCGGCCCAGATACGCAGTATTTT. This sequence encodes CSVPGTGPDTQYF.

The V call is TRBV29-1, the J call TRBJ2-7; D might be TRBD1 (5 bases). Germline CDR1 reads SQVTM; CDR2 reads ANQGSEA. V lost 6 bases to trimming and J lost 9 bases, with 12 bases between them. This CDR3 is built from 10 residues. DNA for the CDR3: TGCAGCGTCCTTGAGACAGCGCAGTACTTC. Translating gives CSVLETAQYF.

The chain recombines TRBV7-2 with TRBJ1-1; D remains unclear. The germline V gene encodes CDR1 SGHTA and CDR2 FQGNSA. V lost 1 base and J 4 bases, leaving 16 bases between the germline ends. This CDR3 has 16 residues. The CDR3 loop reads CASSLDSWSPTTEAFF. For the CDR3, the DNA is TGTGCCAGCAGCTTAGACAGTTGGAGCCCGACCACTGAAGCTTTCTTT.

The chain has TRBV27 and TRBJ2-7; 8 bases fit TRBD2. CDR3 size: 13 residues. With V trimmed by 5 bases and J by 3 bases, 3 bases remained unmatched. Germline values: CDR1 MNHEY, CDR2 SMNVEV (reference sequence). The chain's CDR3 is CASSISGDYEQYF. The DNA of the CDR3 is TGTGCCAGCAGTATTAGCGGGGACTACGAGCAGTACTTC.

This clone was seen only once. V is TRBV18 and J is TRBJ2-3, with 9 bases that match TRBD1. Germline lookup yields CDR1 KGHSH and CDR2 LQKENI. The CDR3 covers 17 residues. V gave up 2 bases and J gave up 2 bases; unmatched junction bases: 8. CDR3: CASSPTDRGGFTDTQYF. Written as DNA, the CDR3 is TGTGCCAGCTCACCAACGGACAGGGGCGGATTCACAGATACGCAGTATTTT.

This clone was counted between two and nine times. V usage is TRBV10-3 and J usage is TRBJ2-6, with D unclear. V lost 0 bases, J lost 2 bases, and 11 bases lay in between. The CDR3 covers 17 residues. Germline V gives CDR1 ENHRY, CDR2 SYGVKD. CDR3 sequence: CAISESLSLAGANVLTF. The CDR3 region has the DNA TGTGCCATCAGTGAGTCGTTGTCCCTTGCTGGGGCCAACGTCCTGACTTTC.

The chain employs TRBV5-1 and TRBJ2-7; maybe TRBD1 (5 bases). The V gene's germline CDR1 is SGHRS and CDR2 YFSETQ. Trimming removed 4 bases at V and 0 bases at J, with 11 bases between. The CDR3 is 14 amino acids. The CDR3 is CASSIRESSYEQYF. In nucleotides, the CDR3 is TGCGCCAGCAGCATCAGGGAAAGCTCCTACGAGCAGTACTTC.

The chain carries TRBV4-1 and TRBJ1-2; D is ambiguous. V lost 4 bases to trimming and J lost 4 bases, with 13 bases between them. The germline CDR1 and CDR2 sequences are MGHRA and YSYEKL. The length of the CDR3 is 14 residues. CDR3 nucleotide sequence: TGCGCCAGCAGCCTTGGTCTAGGATCCTATGGCTACACCTTC. Residues: CASSLGLGSYGYTF.

The chain joins TRBV28 to TRBJ2-3, with a weak D call TRBD1 (5 bases). The CDR3 runs 15 residues. Trimming took off 7 bases at V and 1 base at J, with 15 bases between the two ends. CDR1 is MDHEN and CDR2 is SYDVKM in the germline V gene. The CDR3 nucleotides read TGTGCCAGCACTCTTGGGGCACGTCGCACAGATACGCAGTATTTT. Its protein is CASTLGARRTDTQYF.

The chain combines TRBV4-1 with TRBJ2-7, with 7 positions matching TRBD1. The CDR3 sequence is 15 residues long. Germline-derived CDR1 and CDR2 are MGHRA and YSYEKL. The ends lost 1 base at V and 2 bases at J; junction bases unmatched: 5. This CDR3 reads CASSQVQGSTYEQYF. In DNA form, the CDR3 reads TGCGCCAGCAGCCAAGTACAGGGGTCTACCTACGAGCAGTACTTC.